The sequence of this T cell receptor (beta chain) was determined in a study of shared clonotypes between healthy human individuals. Overall study findings and caveats: There were few donors, and this limited the genetic and exposure-history diversity represented. Sequencing depth was predicted to influence how clonotypes are shared among donors.

Germline assignment: CDR1 MDHEN and CDR2 SYDVKM. The CDR3 is 13 residues long. V was pared by 10 bases and J by 9 bases, with 21 bases between. Comments on this clone: Its specificity is not known.

Replicate PCRs for unsorted PBMC used approximately 320 ng DNA (roughly 29,000 T cell genomes). It was on ten immunoSEQ deep assay plates that unsorted PBMC DNA was sequenced. TCRdb keeps only in-frame clones here, not all; method: immunoSEQ multiplex PCR. The sample contains 470,000 or so clones, around 73% of which appear only once. The receptor's source is a woman between 40 and 50 years old in good health. Some clones in this sample may be carry-over from other donors' samples. Input material: PBMCs. This rearrangement joins TRBV28 to TRBJ1-1; a possible D gene is TRBD1 (5 bases). The CDR3: CATGTYESGKAFF. The CDR3 nucleotides read TGTGCCACCGGGACGTACGAAAGCGGGAAAGCTTTCTTT.